The sequence of this T cell receptor beta chain was determined in a study of human T cells and chemical hapten exposure. This clonotype was seen many times. TCRdb processed the RACE reads anew with MiXCR; each CDR3 protein has one entry. The top ten hold about 8.2% of the sample, which has approximately 370,000 distinct CDR3 sequences, 4.5% to 5.5% seen once. Trimming cost V 3 bases and J 7 bases, with 7 bases left between them. The CDR3 spans 12 residues. Germline V gene sequence: CDR1 MDHEN, CDR2 SYDVKM. Stated time point: pre-sensitization, week 0. The treatment: therapeutic diphenylcyclopropenone sensitization with weekly scalp DPC.

The sequence came from a woman aged 18-29 years with alopecia areata. Some clones in this sample may be carry-over from other donors' samples. The gene calls are TRBV28 and TRBJ1-5, with D uncertain. The source material was whole blood, sampled in connection with sensitization to the hapten diphenylcyclopropenone (DPC). The CDR3 sequence: CASSFRGQPQHF. The DNA of the CDR3 is TGTGCCAGCAGTTTCCGGGGACAGCCCCAGCATTTT.